The clone carrying this T cell receptor (beta chain) was observed many times. Its antigen is undetermined. This entry belongs to a study of Graves' ophthalmopathy and Graves' hyperthyroidism. Amplification from RNA transcripts yielded the TCR beta CDR3 regions. HTBI-primed RT-PCR formed the first round, and a multiplex PCR formed the second. In TCRdb, the multiplex PCR reads were re-called with MiXCR into one record per CDR3 protein. The sample holds 500,000 to 700,000 distinct CDR3 sequences, approximately 37% seen once. Study-level findings and limits: Blood shared most expanded thyroid clonotypes above 0.001 frequency. Sensitivity reached roughly 70% and specificity around 72% when the model predicted ophthalmopathy progression. Stable hyperthyroidism and ophthalmopathy were told apart by a 13-signature model, which achieved 85% to 90% sensitivity and approximately 82% specificity.

Trimming cost V 4 bases and J 7 bases, with 11 bases left between them. The CDR3 is 12 residues long. Germline CDR1 and CDR2: SGHNT and YYREEE (reference sequence). Serum thyroxine and TRAb, along with clinical symptoms, thyroid ultrasound and orbital computed tomography, were what diagnosis relied on. This chain connects TRBV5-4 to TRBJ1-2; D possibly corresponds to TRBD1 (5 bases). The sequence came from an adult man with Graves' hyperthyroidism. Sequenced: peripheral blood or thyroid tissue (not recorded which). In nucleotides, the CDR3 is TGTGCCAGCAGCCAGGAGGGGTCTGGCTACACCTTC. This sequence encodes CASSQEGSGYTF.